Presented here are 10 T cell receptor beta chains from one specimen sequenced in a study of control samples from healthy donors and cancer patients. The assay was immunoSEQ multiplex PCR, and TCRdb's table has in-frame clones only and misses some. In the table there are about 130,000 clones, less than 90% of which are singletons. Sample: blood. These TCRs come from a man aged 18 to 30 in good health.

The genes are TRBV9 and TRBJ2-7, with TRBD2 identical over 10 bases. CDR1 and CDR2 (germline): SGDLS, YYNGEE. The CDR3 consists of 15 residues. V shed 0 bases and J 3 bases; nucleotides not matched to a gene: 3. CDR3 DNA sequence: TGTGCCAGCAGCGTAGGTAGCGGGAGGTTCTACGAGCAGTACTTC. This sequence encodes CASSVGSGRFYEQYF.

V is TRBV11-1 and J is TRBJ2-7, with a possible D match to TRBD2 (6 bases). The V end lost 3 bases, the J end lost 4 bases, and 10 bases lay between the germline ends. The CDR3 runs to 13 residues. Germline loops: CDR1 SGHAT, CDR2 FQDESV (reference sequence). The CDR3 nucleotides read TGTGCCAGCAGCTTCATGGGGGGTTACGAGCAGTACTTC. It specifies CASSFMGGYEQYF.

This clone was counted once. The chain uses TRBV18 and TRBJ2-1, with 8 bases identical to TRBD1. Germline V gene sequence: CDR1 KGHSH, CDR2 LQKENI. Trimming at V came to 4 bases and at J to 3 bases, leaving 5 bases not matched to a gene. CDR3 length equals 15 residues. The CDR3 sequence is CASSLDRGDYNEQFF. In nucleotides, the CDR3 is TGTGCCAGCTCACTCGACAGGGGCGACTACAATGAGCAGTTCTTC.

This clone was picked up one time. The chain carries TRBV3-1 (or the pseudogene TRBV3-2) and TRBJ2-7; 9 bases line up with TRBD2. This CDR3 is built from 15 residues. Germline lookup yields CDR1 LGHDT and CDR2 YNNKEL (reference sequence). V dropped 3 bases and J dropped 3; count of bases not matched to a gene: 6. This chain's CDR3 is CASSQDASGIYEQYF. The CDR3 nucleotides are TGTGCCAGCAGCCAGGACGCTAGCGGGATCTACGAGCAGTACTTC.

CDR3 coding DNA: TGTGCCACCACAACCAACCTGGACAGACTGAACACTGAAGCTTTCTTT. The encoded protein is CATTTNLDRLNTEAFF. The genes are TRBV24-1 and TRBJ1-1; D is perhaps TRBD1 (6 bases). The CDR3 sequence is 16 residues long. Trimming shortened V by 8 bases and J by 0 bases, and 18 bases separated the two germline ends. Germline loops: CDR1 KGHDR, CDR2 SFDVKD.

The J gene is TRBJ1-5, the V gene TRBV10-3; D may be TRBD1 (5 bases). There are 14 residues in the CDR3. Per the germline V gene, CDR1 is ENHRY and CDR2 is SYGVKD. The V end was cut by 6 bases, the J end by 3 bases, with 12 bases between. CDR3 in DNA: TGTGCCATCAGCCAGGGTTGGGCCAATCAGCCCCAGCATTTT. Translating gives CAISQGWANQPQHF.

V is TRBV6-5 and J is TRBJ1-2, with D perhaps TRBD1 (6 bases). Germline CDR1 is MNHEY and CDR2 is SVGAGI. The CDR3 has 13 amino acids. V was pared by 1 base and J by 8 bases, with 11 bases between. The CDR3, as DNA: TGTGCCAGCAGTTACTTCCTCGACAGGGGCTACACCTTC. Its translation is CASSYFLDRGYTF.

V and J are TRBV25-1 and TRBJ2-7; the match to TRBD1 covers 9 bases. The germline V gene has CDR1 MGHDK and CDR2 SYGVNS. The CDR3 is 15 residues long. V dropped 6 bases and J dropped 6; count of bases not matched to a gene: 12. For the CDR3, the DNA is TGTGCCAGCAGCAAGCAGGGACAGGGACGTTTCGAGCAGTACTTC. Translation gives CASSKQGQGRFEQYF.

The CDR3 sequence: CASSLGVAPDTQYF. The CDR3 DNA reads as TGTGCCAGCAGCTTAGGGGTAGCCCCAGATACGCAGTATTTT. The chain employs TRBV7-8 and TRBJ2-3; no definite D call. Deletions cut 1 base from V and 4 bases from J, with 9 bases between. CDR3 length equals 14 residues. Germline V gene sequence: CDR1 SGHVS, CDR2 FQNEAQ.

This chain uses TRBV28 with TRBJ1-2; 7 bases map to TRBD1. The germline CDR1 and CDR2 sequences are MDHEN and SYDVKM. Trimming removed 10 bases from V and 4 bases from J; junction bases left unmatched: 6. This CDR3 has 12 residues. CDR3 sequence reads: CATNRGTYGYTF. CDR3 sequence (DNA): TGTGCCACCAACAGGGGAACCTATGGCTACACCTTC.